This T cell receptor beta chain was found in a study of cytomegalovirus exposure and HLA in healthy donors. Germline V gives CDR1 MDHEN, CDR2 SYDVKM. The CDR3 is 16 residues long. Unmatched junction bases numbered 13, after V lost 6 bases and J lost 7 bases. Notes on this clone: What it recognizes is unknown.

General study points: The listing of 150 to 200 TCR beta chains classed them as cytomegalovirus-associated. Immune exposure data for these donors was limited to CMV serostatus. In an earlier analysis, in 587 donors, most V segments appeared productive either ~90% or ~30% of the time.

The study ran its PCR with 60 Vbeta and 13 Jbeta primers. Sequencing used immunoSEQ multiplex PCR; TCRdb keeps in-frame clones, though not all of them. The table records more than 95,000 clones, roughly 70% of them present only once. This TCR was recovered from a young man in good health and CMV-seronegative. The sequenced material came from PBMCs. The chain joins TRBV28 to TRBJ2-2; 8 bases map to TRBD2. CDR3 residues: CASRDSRGGRNGELFF. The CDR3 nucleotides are TGTGCCAGCAGGGACTCACGGGGGGGCCGGAACGGGGAGCTGTTTTTT.